One and the same sample provided the 20 T cell receptor beta chains below, sequenced in a study of blood T cell repertoires in COVID-19. The repertoire was sequenced with immunoSEQ multiplex PCR; TCRdb's copy has only in-frame clones and lacks some. Of around 450,000 clones in the sample, around nine tenths were seen once. The specimen was PBMCs or T cells enriched from blood (not recorded which). All receptors come from a woman under 30 with acute COVID-19.

The J gene is TRBJ2-7, the V gene TRBV3-1 (or the pseudogene TRBV3-2); the D gene is possibly TRBD1 (5 bases). V was pared by 0 bases and J by 0 bases, with 6 bases between. CDR1 and CDR2 from the germline V gene are LGHDT and YNNKEL (reference sequence). The CDR3 is 14 residues long. Here the CDR3 reads CASSQEGVSYEQYF. The CDR3 DNA reads as TGTGCCAGCAGCCAAGAAGGGGTCTCCTACGAGCAGTACTTC.

This chain joins TRBV2 and TRBJ1-4, with TRBD1 as a possible D gene (6 bases). The germline gives CDR1 SNHLY, CDR2 FYNNEI. V dropped 3 bases and J dropped 6 bases, with 8 bases sitting between them. The CDR3 loop spans 13 amino acids. The DNA for the CDR3 is TGTGCCAGCAGTGACAGGGGTTATGAAAAACTGTTTTTT. It encodes CASSDRGYEKLFF.

The V and J genes are TRBV6-5 and TRBJ2-7; D possibly corresponds to TRBD1 (6 bases). From germline, CDR1 is MNHEY and CDR2 SVGAGI. Trimming cost V 6 bases and J 3 bases, with 18 bases left between them. The CDR3 extends over 15 amino acids. The CDR3 loop is CASSRQVYGFYEQYF. DNA for the CDR3: TGTGCCAGCAGCAGACAGGTTTATGGTTTCTACGAGCAGTACTTC.

This clone has only a few counts. The chain uses TRBV7-2 and TRBJ1-2; D not certain. Looked up from germline, CDR1 is SGHTA and CDR2 is FQGNSA. V lost 2 bases and J lost 8, with 12 bases in between. The CDR3 totals 13 residues. The CDR3 reads CASSLIPGRGYTF. In DNA form, the CDR3 reads TGTGCCAGCAGCTTAATCCCAGGCCGGGGCTACACCTTC. The full variable domain, with the rest looked up from reference TRBV7-2 and TRBJ1-2, is GAGVSQSPSNKVTEKGKDVELRCDPISGHTALYWYRQSLGQGLEFLIYFQGNSAPDKSGLPSDRFSAERTGGSVSTLTIQRTQQEDSAVYLCASSLIPGRGYTFGSGTRLTVV.

J is TRBJ1-2 and V is TRBV4-2; no clear D gene. V was pared by 7 bases and J by 0 bases, with 15 bases between. Per germline, CDR1 LGHNA and CDR2 YNFKEQ. CDR3 size: 15 residues. The CDR3 coding sequence is TGTGCCAGCATGCCCATGGCCCAAGCTAACTATGGCTACACCTTC. This gives the protein CASMPMAQANYGYTF.

This clone has only one observation. The genes are TRBV5-1 and TRBJ1-2, with D possibly matching TRBD1 (6 bases). Trimming shortened V by 3 bases and J by 3 bases, and 18 bases separated the two germline ends. The V gene's germline CDR1 is SGHRS and CDR2 YFSETQ. The CDR3 runs 16 residues. The CDR3 spells CASSSEIQGGDYGYTF. CDR3 coding DNA: TGCGCCAGCAGCTCGGAGATACAGGGCGGAGACTATGGCTACACCTTC. Full variable domain (rest looked up from reference TRBV5-1 and TRBJ1-2): KAGVTQTPRYLIKTRGQQVTLSCSPISGHRSVSWYQQTPGQGLQFLFEYFSETQRNKGNFPGRFSGRQFSNSRSEMNVSTLELGDSALYLCASSSEIQGGDYGYTFGSGTRLTVV.

The chain employs TRBV3-1 (or the pseudogene TRBV3-2) and TRBJ2-7, with a tentative D call TRBD2 (6 bases). The CDR3 length is 14 residues. Germline CDR1 is LGHDT and CDR2 is YNNKEL (reference sequence). Trimming removed 0 bases at V and 3 bases at J, with 9 bases between. The CDR3 protein is CASSQDGTDYEQYF. The CDR3 region has the DNA TGTGCCAGCAGCCAAGACGGGACTGACTACGAGCAGTACTTC.

The V gene is TRBV10-1, the J gene TRBJ2-7; no clear D. Germline loops: CDR1 WNHNN, CDR2 SYGVQD (reference sequence). The length of the CDR3 is 12 residues. Trimming shortened V by 2 bases and J by 7 bases, and 9 bases separated the two germline ends. CDR3 in amino acids: CASSEARGEQYF. The CDR3 DNA sequence: TGCGCCAGCAGTGAGGCAAGAGGAGAGCAGTACTTC.

The CDR3 nucleotides are TGTGCCAGCAGCGTATCTAGCGGGGAGGCCTACGAGCAGTACTTC. Its translation: CASSVSSGEAYEQYF. V usage is TRBV9 and J usage is TRBJ2-7; TRBD2 agrees at 9 bases. This CDR3 has 15 residues. Germline CDR1 and CDR2: SGDLS and YYNGEE. V was clipped by 1 base and J by 2 bases; unmatched bases: 4.

This clone was detected once. The chain carries TRBV28 and TRBJ1-2, with 8 positions matching TRBD1. The CDR3 has 13 residues. CDR1 is MDHEN, CDR2 SYDVKM, per germline. The V gene end was trimmed by 4 bases and the J gene end by 7 bases; junction bases not matched to a gene: 5. The CDR3 region is CASSSGTGRGYTF. The DNA for the CDR3 is TGTGCCAGCAGTTCCGGGACAGGCCGTGGCTACACCTTC.

This chain links TRBV5-1 with TRBJ1-6; 10 bases agree with TRBD1. CDR1 SGHRS and CDR2 YFSETQ come from the germline V gene. The CDR3 consists of 14 residues. Trimming cost V 7 bases and J 4 bases; bases outside gene matches: 2. CDR3 amino acids: CASGTGEYNSPLHF. The DNA of the CDR3 is TGCGCCAGCGGGACAGGGGAATATAATTCACCCCTCCACTTT.

The gene calls are TRBV12-3 or TRBV12-4 and TRBJ2-5; D call uncertain. The CDR3 covers 13 residues. V lost 6 bases to trimming and J lost 0 bases, with 8 bases between them. CDR3 nucleotide sequence: TGTGCCAGCAGCCGTCCGGACCAAGAGACCCAGTACTTC. Translation: CASSRPDQETQYF.

The rearrangement joins TRBV14 to TRBJ2-1; 8 positions match TRBD2. The CDR3 is 12 residues long. Germline CDR1 reads SGHDN; CDR2 reads FVKESK. Trimming at V came to 4 bases and at J to 9 bases, leaving 2 bases not matched to a gene. CDR3 protein: CASSPGGLEQFF. DNA of the CDR3: TGTGCCAGCAGCCCGGGAGGGCTTGAGCAGTTCTTC.

The chain links TRBV6-5 to TRBJ2-1, with TRBD1 identical over 7 bases. J lost 5 bases, V lost 8 bases, and 12 bases had no gene match. This CDR3 is built from 15 residues. Germline assignment: CDR1 MNHEY and CDR2 SVGAGI. This CDR3 is CASSPLTGIHNEQFF. The CDR3 DNA reads TGTGCCAGCTCCCCCCTGACAGGGATCCACAATGAGCAGTTCTTC.

This sequence joins TRBV6-1 and TRBJ2-3, with 9 positions matching TRBD1. The CDR3 consists of 15 residues. Germline values: CDR1 MNHNS, CDR2 SASEGT. V was pared by 2 bases and J by 4 bases, with 4 bases of the junction left unmatched. For the CDR3, the DNA is TGTGCCAGCAGTGAATACAGGGGGCAGGCAGATACGCAGTATTTT. Protein product: CASSEYRGQADTQYF.

This chain links TRBV5-4 with TRBJ1-6; TRBD1 matches 9 bases. V gave up 4 bases and J gave up 8 bases; unmatched junction bases: 7. Germline values: CDR1 SGHNT, CDR2 YYREEE (reference sequence). The CDR3 loop spans 15 amino acids. For the CDR3, the DNA is TGTGCCAGCAGCCCGACAGGGGGAAGAGATTCACCCCTCCACTTT. It is translated as CASSPTGGRDSPLHF.

The CDR3 is CASSSFYGYTF. CDR3 bases: TGTGCCAGCAGCAGTTTTTATGGCTACACCTTC. The gene calls are TRBV6-5 and TRBJ1-2; D unclear. Germline CDR1 and CDR2: MNHEY and SVGAGI. The ends were cut back, 6 bases at V and 5 bases at J, with 7 bases in the middle. This CDR3 spans 11 amino acids.

V usage is TRBV9 and J usage is TRBJ2-2, with 11 nucleotides matching TRBD2. The CDR3 is 15 amino acids. Per germline, CDR1 SGDLS and CDR2 YYNGEE. V lost 2 bases to trimming and J lost 9 bases; unmatched junction nucleotides: 6. The DNA of the CDR3 is TGTGCCAGCAGCGTTCTTAGCGGGGGGGCCAGGGAGCTGTTTTTT. Its translation: CASSVLSGGARELFF.

This CDR3 reads CASSHRQRFTDTQYF. For the CDR3, the DNA is TGTGCCAGCAGCCACCGGCAGCGGTTCACAGATACGCAGTATTTT. The V call is TRBV6-2 or TRBV6-3, the J call TRBJ2-3; weak D call: TRBD2 (5 bases). V was clipped by 6 bases and J by 2 bases, with 15 bases between them. The CDR3 has 15 amino acids. Germline CDR1 reads MNHEY; CDR2 reads SVGEGT.

The J gene is TRBJ2-3, the V gene TRBV6-1; D remains unclear. The CDR3 is 12 residues long. The germline gives CDR1 MNHNS, CDR2 SASEGT. Trimming cost V 1 base and J 6 bases, with 5 bases left between them. This CDR3 is CASSEVTDTQYF. The CDR3 DNA is TGTGCCAGCAGTGAAGTAACTGATACGCAGTATTTT.